These 22 T cell receptor beta chains were sequenced from one sample in a study of vaccination and CD4 T cells after COVID-19. The treatment: 10-day PBMC culture with coronavirus spike peptide pools or control peptides (ViraFEST assay). No antigen has been identified for these receptors. Cultured CD4+ T cell DNA underwent sequencing with the Oncomine TCR Beta short-read assay. Using its own MiXCR run on the PCR reads, TCRdb lists one record per CDR3 protein. The table includes about 20,000 distinct CDR3 sequences, approximately 57% detected once. The sample in question was CD4+ T cells from blood, cultured in vitro, obtained after SARS-CoV-2 vaccination. The receptors originated from a human donor who had recovered from COVID-19.

This clonotype was recorded a few times. The chain is built from TRBV27 and TRBJ1-2, with TRBD1 matching over 8 bases. The J segment lost 7 bases and the V segment lost 2 bases, leaving 18 bases of the junction unmatched. Germline V gene lookup returns CDR1 MNHEY and CDR2 SMNVEV (reference sequence). The CDR3 is made up of 18 amino acids. The DNA for the CDR3 is TGTGCCAGCAGTTTAAAGGTGGGCCAGGGGGCCCCGGGAGGTGGCTACACCTTC. It encodes CASSLKVGQGAPGGGYTF.

The gene calls are TRBV11-2 and TRBJ2-5; D is unresolved. Germline loops: CDR1 SGHAT, CDR2 FQNNGV. The CDR3 has 14 amino acids. Trimming left V 3 bases short and J 4 bases short, with 12 bases between. CDR3 amino acids: CASSLLLGSETQYF. The CDR3 DNA is TGTGCCAGCAGCTTGCTCCTAGGCTCAGAGACCCAGTACTTC.

The chain recombines TRBV2 with TRBJ1-4, with no clear D. V lost 1 base, J lost 7 bases, and 10 bases lay in between. The germline gives CDR1 SNHLY, CDR2 FYNNEI. The CDR3 extends over 14 amino acids. The chain's CDR3 is CASSEGTRSEKLFF. The DNA of the CDR3 is TGTGCCAGCAGTGAAGGGACGAGGAGTGAAAAACTGTTTTTT.

The V gene is TRBV6-2 or TRBV6-3, the J gene TRBJ1-2; D not resolved. Germline V CDR1 and CDR2: MNHEY, SVGEGT. V lost 2 bases, J lost 7 bases, and 8 bases lay in between. The CDR3 runs to 12 residues. CDR3 protein: CASSYIRSGYTF. The CDR3 DNA follows: TGTGCCAGCAGTTACATCCGAAGTGGCTACACCTTC.

The chain combines TRBV30 with TRBJ2-2, with TRBD2 as a possible D gene (6 bases). V lost 0 bases and J lost 1, with 12 bases in between. This CDR3 is 16 amino acids long. Looked up from germline, CDR1 is GTSNPN and CDR2 is SVGIG (reference sequence). The chain's CDR3 is CAWSVLAGMNTGELFF. CDR3 sequence (DNA): TGTGCCTGGAGTGTACTAGCTGGAATGAACACCGGGGAGCTGTTTTTT.

CDR3 DNA: TGCGCCAGCAGGACGGTGAACACTGAAGCTTTCTTT. It encodes CASRTVNTEAFF. The chain links TRBV5-1 to TRBJ1-1; D unresolved. There are 12 residues in the CDR3. V dropped 5 bases and J dropped 0 bases, with 5 bases sitting between them. Germline V CDR1 and CDR2: SGHRS, YFSETQ. Using reference TRBV5-1 and TRBJ1-1 for the parts outside the CDR3, the full variable domain is KAGVTQTPRYLIKTRGQQVTLSCSPISGHRSVSWYQQTPGQGLQFLFEYFSETQRNKGNFPGRFSGRQFSNSRSEMNVSTLELGDSALYLCASRTVNTEAFFGQGTRLTVV.

The chain links TRBV12-3 or TRBV12-4 to TRBJ1-2, with D maybe TRBD1 (6 bases). V was pared by 4 bases and J by 3 bases, with 12 bases between. There are 14 residues in the CDR3. The CDR3 nucleotides read TGTGCCAGCAGTTCGCAGGGGCCCGACTATGGCTACACCTTC. Amino acid sequence: CASSSQGPDYGYTF.

This chain uses TRBV6-1 with TRBJ2-2; perhaps TRBD1 as D (5 bases). The germline gives CDR1 MNHNS, CDR2 SASEGT. The CDR3 extends over 16 amino acids. The V end was cut by 6 bases, the J end by 4 bases, with 18 bases between. The CDR3 is CASRRTPHRSTGELFF. The CDR3, as DNA: TGTGCCAGCAGGAGGACCCCTCACAGGAGCACCGGGGAGCTGTTTTTT.

The V gene is TRBV6-1, the J gene TRBJ1-5; a weak D match, TRBD1 (5 bases). The CDR3 extends over 16 amino acids. Germline CDR1 reads MNHNS; CDR2 reads SASEGT. V was pared by 5 bases and J by 1 base, with 15 bases between. This chain's CDR3 is CASSPTSGPSNQPQHF. CDR3 coding DNA: TGTGCCAGCAGTCCAACCTCAGGGCCCAGCAATCAGCCCCAGCATTTT.

This chain connects TRBV5-6 to TRBJ2-7; maybe TRBD2 (5 bases). Trimming stripped 3 bases from V and 2 bases from J, with 15 bases between. The CDR3 runs 15 residues. The V gene's germline CDR1 is SGHDT and CDR2 YYEEEE. The CDR3 protein is CASSSQLRGAYEQYF. In nucleotides, the CDR3 is TGTGCCAGCAGCTCCCAGTTACGGGGTGCCTACGAGCAGTACTTC. Variable domain in full (rest from reference TRBV5-6 and TRBJ2-7): DAGVTQSPTHLIKTRGQQVTLRCSPKSGHDTVSWYQQALGQGPQFIFQYYEEEERQRGNFPDRFSGHQFPNYSSELNVNALLLGDSALYLCASSSQLRGAYEQYFGPGTRLTVT.

This chain links TRBV21-1 with TRBJ1-5; the D call of TRBD1 is as the table states it, not checked on the DNA. TRBV21-1 is assigned pseudogene status. The CDR3 consists of 12 residues. The DNA of the CDR3 is TGTGCCAGTAACACAGGGAATCAGCCCCAGCATTTT. Its protein product is CASNTGNQPQHF.

The chain recombines TRBV27 with TRBJ2-3, with D unresolved. Trimming stripped 4 bases from V and 4 bases from J, with 6 bases between. The CDR3 runs to 12 residues. Germline V gives CDR1 MNHEY, CDR2 SMNVEV (reference sequence). CDR3 protein: CASSSRADTQYF. The CDR3 DNA follows: TGTGCCAGCAGTTCCAGAGCAGATACGCAGTATTTT.

The V call is TRBV11-3, the J call TRBJ2-1; TRBD2 aligns across 8 bases. Unmatched junction bases numbered 7, after V lost 1 base and J lost 2 bases. Germline values: CDR1 SGHNT, CDR2 YENEEA. The CDR3 runs 17 residues. This chain's CDR3 is CASSLGVAGNTYNEQFF. The DNA of the CDR3 is TGTGCCAGCAGCTTAGGGGTAGCGGGAAACACCTACAATGAGCAGTTCTTC.

This CDR3 is CASSLPGYTEAFF. The CDR3 coding sequence is TGTGCCAGCAGCTTACCAGGGTATACTGAAGCTTTCTTT. The genes are TRBV11-2 and TRBJ1-1, with D perhaps matching TRBD1 (5 bases). The CDR3 is made up of 13 amino acids. Germline loops: CDR1 SGHAT, CDR2 FQNNGV. Trimming took 2 bases from V and 5 from J, leaving 9 bases between them.

This chain uses TRBV11-3 with TRBJ2-2; 8 nucleotides line up with TRBD2. The germline gives CDR1 SGHNT, CDR2 YENEEA. J was trimmed by 7 bases and V by 2 bases; bases with no gene match: 6. This CDR3 region has 15 residues. CDR3 DNA: TGTGCCAGCAGCTTAAGCGGGAGTTTCAGCGGGGAGCTGTTTTTT. Translating gives CASSLSGSFSGELFF.

This chain links TRBV11-2 with TRBJ2-1, with a possible D match to TRBD1 (6 bases). V lost 5 bases to trimming and J lost 7 bases, with 9 bases between them. Germline CDR1 and CDR2: SGHAT and FQNNGV. There are 12 residues in the CDR3. The CDR3 DNA is TGTGCCAGCAGCCCGCAGGGGAATGAGCAGTTCTTC. This sequence encodes CASSPQGNEQFF.

This chain connects TRBV19 to TRBJ1-5, with TRBD1 matching over 9 bases. The CDR3 loop spans 15 amino acids. From germline, CDR1 is LNHDA and CDR2 SQIVND (reference sequence). V was clipped by 5 bases and J by 6 bases; unmatched bases: 8. The CDR3 loop reads CASSPVDRGSQPQHF. CDR3 nucleotide sequence: TGTGCCAGTAGTCCCGTGGACAGGGGCTCTCAGCCCCAGCATTTT.

The rearrangement uses TRBV12-3 or TRBV12-4 and TRBJ1-6, with D maybe TRBD1 (5 bases). The CDR3 runs to 14 residues. Trimming took 7 bases from V and 0 from J, leaving 7 bases between them. The CDR3 DNA reads as TGTGCCAGCATGGGGGTCTCCTATAATTCACCCCTCCACTTT. Amino acids: CASMGVSYNSPLHF.

The rearrangement joins TRBV24-1 to TRBJ2-1, with 7 bases identical to TRBD1. The V segment lost 2 bases and the J segment 12 bases; nucleotides outside the gene matches: 9. CDR3 length equals 14 residues. Germline CDR1 reads KGHDR; CDR2 reads SFDVKD. CDR3 sequence reads: CATSDSMTGPGQFF. The CDR3 coding sequence is TGTGCCACCAGTGATTCCATGACAGGGCCAGGGCAGTTCTTC.

The chain links TRBV5-4 to TRBJ2-5; maybe TRBD2 (6 bases). There are 14 residues in the CDR3. Trimming cost V 4 bases and J 6 bases, with 16 bases left between them. CDR1 is SGHNT and CDR2 is YYREEE in the germline V gene (reference sequence). CDR3 in amino acids: CASSQERTMQTQYF. CDR3 DNA: TGTGCCAGCAGCCAAGAGAGGACTATGCAGACCCAGTACTTC.

V is TRBV12-3 or TRBV12-4 and J is TRBJ1-1; no definite D call. The germline V and J ends were trimmed by 3 bases and 4 bases, with 6 bases remaining between them. This CDR3 is built from 12 residues. CDR3: CASSLEATEAFF. The CDR3 nucleotides are TGTGCCAGCAGTTTGGAGGCCACTGAAGCTTTCTTT.

The chain employs TRBV15 and TRBJ2-4; D gene ambiguous. The CDR3 is made up of 14 amino acids. Germline CDR1 and CDR2: LNHNV and YYDKDF (reference sequence). Trimming shortened V by 5 bases and J by 0 bases, and 8 bases separated the two germline ends. CDR3 region: CATSEQEAKNIQYF. The CDR3 DNA reads as TGTGCCACCAGCGAACAAGAAGCCAAAAACATTCAGTACTTC.